This is a list of T cell receptor beta chains from one sample in a study of T-cell reconstitution after alpha-beta-depleted transplantation in children. TCRdb fed the PCR reads into MiXCR, producing one record per CDR3 protein. The sample contains about a million distinct CDR3 sequences, roughly 29% of which appear only once. The sample consisted of PBMCs, mostly from graft donor cells, taken 360 days after TCRalphabeta/CD19-depleted stem cell transplant. The receptor set was obtained from a boy younger than two who had a stem cell transplant for SCID, so the T cells may come from the graft donor. Both conserved end residues are part of each CDR3. A D gene is named only where the DNA matches it firmly. The listing skips clone size in some rows; elsewhere it reads once, few, many or a size class.

abundance	j_gene	len	v_gene	d_gene	CDR3aa	CDR3nt
NA	TRBJ2-7	14	TRBV9	NA	CASSASRGSYEQYF	TGTGCCAGCAGCGCGTCCAGGGGTTCCTACGAGCAGTACTTC
NA	TRBJ2-7	15	TRBV20-1	NA	CSAGGTGTVRGEQYF	TGCAGTGCGGGGGGTACTGGGACCGTCCGAGGCGAGCAGTACTTC
NA	TRBJ1-2	12	TRBV12-3/TRBV12-4	NA	CASSPDFYGYTF	TGTGCCAGCAGTCCGGACTTCTATGGCTACACCTTC
few	TRBJ2-3	15	TRBV12-3/TRBV12-4	NA	CASSLTRGGTDTQYF	TGTGCCAGCAGTTTGACCCGAGGGGGGACAGATACGCAGTATTTT
many	TRBJ2-3	15	TRBV9	NA	CASSPKEPSTDTQYF	TGTGCCAGCAGCCCAAAAGAACCTAGCACAGATACGCAGTATTTT
NA	TRBJ2-1	14	TRBV29-1	NA	CSVEPNSVTAGQFF	TGCAGCGTTGAACCCAACTCAGTTACCGCCGGGCAGTTCTTC
few	TRBJ2-1	17	TRBV15	NA	CATSRQGTVNYGNEQFF	TGTGCCACCAGCAGACAGGGGACGGTCAATTACGGAAATGAGCAGTTCTTC
NA	TRBJ2-3	15	TRBV12-3/TRBV12-4	NA	CASSGGYRNTDTQYF	TGTGCCAGCAGTGGGGGTTATCGAAACACAGATACGCAGTATTTT
NA	TRBJ2-2	19	TRBV7-2	TRBD2	CASSLAKIAGNLNTGELFF	TGTGCCAGCAGCTTAGCGAAGATAGCGGGGAACTTGAACACCGGGGAGCTGTTTTTT
NA	TRBJ1-1	13	TRBV12-3/TRBV12-4	TRBD1	CATKGGFGAEAFF	TGTGCCACAAAAGGGGGCTTTGGCGCTGAAGCTTTCTTT
few	TRBJ2-2	14	TRBV5-6	NA	CASSFKRGTGELFF	TGTGCCAGCAGCTTCAAGCGAGGAACCGGGGAGCTGTTTTTT
NA	TRBJ2-7	13	TRBV29-1	TRBD1	CSVDRGNGYEQYF	TGCAGCGTGGACAGGGGTAACGGCTACGAGCAGTACTTC
few	TRBJ2-5	14	TRBV7-6	NA	CASSLLAWVETQYF	TGTGCCAGCAGCTTACTTGCCTGGGTGGAGACCCAGTACTTC
NA	TRBJ2-3	16	TRBV2	NA	CASSAPTDHSTDTQYF	TGTGCCAGCAGCGCCCCGACAGATCATAGCACAGATACGCAGTATTTT
NA	TRBJ2-5	15	TRBV27	NA	CASTFYPPSSTKVYF	TGTGCCAGCACCTTTTACCCCCCTTCCTCGACAAAAGTATACTTC
NA	TRBJ2-7	13	TRBV30	NA	CAWSEGQNYEQYF	TGTGCCTGGAGTGAGGGGCAGAACTACGAGCAGTACTTC
NA	TRBJ2-7	13	TRBV2	NA	CASSTVAPSKQYF	TGTGCCAGCAGCACAGTCGCCCCTAGTAAGCAGTACTTC
NA	TRBJ2-1	20	TRBV5-1	TRBD2	CASSLGPGGEIYSFYNEQFF	TGCGCCAGCAGCTTGGGCCCCGGGGGGGAAATCTATTCGTTCTACAATGAGCAGTTCTTC
few	TRBJ2-1	15	TRBV29-1	NA	CSVRPAERSGNEQFF	TGCAGCGTTAGGCCAGCGGAACGGAGCGGGAATGAGCAGTTCTTC
once	TRBJ2-5	13	TRBV19	NA	CASSIVGQETQYF	TGTGCCAGTAGTATAGTAGGTCAAGAGACCCAGTACTTC
NA	TRBJ1-2	12	TRBV7-9	NA	CASAAGNYGYTF	TGTGCCAGCGCTGCAGGAAACTATGGCTACACCTTC
NA	TRBJ1-5	13	TRBV5-1	NA	CASSLVDGQPQHF	TGCGCCAGCAGCTTGGTGGACGGTCAGCCCCAGCATTTT
NA	TRBJ2-3	14	TRBV28	NA	CASSRLGAWDTQYF	TGTGCCAGCAGCCGTCTAGGGGCTTGGGATACGCAGTATTTT
NA	TRBJ2-5	11	TRBV13	NA	CASSKTETQYF	TGTGCCAGCAGCAAAACGGAGACCCAGTACTTC
NA	TRBJ1-6	17	TRBV12-5	TRBD1	CASGLYPGNRGNSPLHF	TGTGCTAGTGGTTTGTACCCGGGGAACAGGGGTAATTCACCCCTCCACTTT
NA	TRBJ2-1	13	TRBV6-6	NA	CASSYDRGNEQFF	TGTGCCAGCAGTTACGACCGAGGGAATGAGCAGTTCTTC
NA	TRBJ2-1	14	TRBV6-1	TRBD1	CASRRQGDNNEQFF	TGTGCCAGCAGAAGACAGGGGGATAACAATGAGCAGTTCTTC
NA	TRBJ1-5	17	TRBV28	TRBD1	CASRWTGSWGLNQPQHF	TGTGCCAGCAGGTGGACAGGTAGCTGGGGGCTCAATCAGCCCCAGCATTTT
few	TRBJ1-2	13	TRBV12-3/TRBV12-4	NA	CASSRTHGDGYTF	TGTGCCAGCAGCCGAACCCATGGGGATGGCTACACCTTC
NA	TRBJ2-1	15	TRBV7-2	TRBD2	CASRGIAGGKNEQFF	TGTGCCAGCAGGGGGATAGCGGGGGGCAAGAATGAGCAGTTCTTC
NA	TRBJ2-5	19	TRBV15	TRBD1	CATSRDLKTRDSYQETQYF	TGTGCCACCAGCAGAGATTTGAAGACCCGGGACAGCTACCAAGAGACCCAGTACTTC
NA	TRBJ2-7	17	TRBV28	NA	CASSIDQTGTFLYEQYF	TGTGCCAGCAGTATCGACCAGACCGGGACATTCCTCTACGAGCAGTACTTC
NA	TRBJ1-1	13	TRBV12-3/TRBV12-4	NA	CASSTQVGGEAFF	TGTGCCAGCAGTACCCAGGTAGGGGGAGAAGCTTTCTTT
few	TRBJ2-3	17	TRBV10-3	TRBD2	CAISGTILAGLEDTQYF	TGTGCCATCAGTGGGACCATATTAGCGGGCCTGGAGGATACGCAGTATTTT
NA	TRBJ2-7	14	TRBV5-1	NA	CASSLIGRGYEQYF	TGCGCCAGCAGCTTGATCGGCAGGGGATACGAGCAGTACTTC